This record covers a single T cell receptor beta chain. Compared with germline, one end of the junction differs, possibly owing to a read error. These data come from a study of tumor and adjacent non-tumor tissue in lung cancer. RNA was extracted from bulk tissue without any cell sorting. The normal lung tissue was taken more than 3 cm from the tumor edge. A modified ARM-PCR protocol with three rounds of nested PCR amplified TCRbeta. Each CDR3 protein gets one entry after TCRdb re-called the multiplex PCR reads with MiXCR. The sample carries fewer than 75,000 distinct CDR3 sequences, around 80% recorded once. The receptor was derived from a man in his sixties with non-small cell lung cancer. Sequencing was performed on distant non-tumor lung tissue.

The CDR3 loop is CASSIMAGGPGDTPYF. DNA for the CDR3: TGTGCCAGTAGTATAATGGCGGGAGGGCCTGGAGATACGCCGTATTTT. The chain recombines TRBV19 with TRBJ2-3, with TRBD2 matching over 9 bases. The CDR3 covers 16 residues. In germline, CDR1 is LNHDA, CDR2 SQIVND (reference sequence).